This T cell receptor (beta chain) was identified during a study of cytomegalovirus exposure and HLA in healthy donors. Trimming removed 7 bases at V and 3 bases at J, with 11 bases between. Germline V gives CDR1 ENHRY, CDR2 SYGVKD. The length of the CDR3 is 13 residues. A multiplex PCR was run with 60 Vbeta primers and 13 Jbeta primers. Using immunoSEQ multiplex PCR, the repertoire was profiled, and TCRdb retains in-frame clones only, with some absent. The sample carries around 110,000 clones, 79% recorded once. This chain links TRBV10-3 with TRBJ2-3; possible D gene TRBD2, 6 bases. The clonotype originates from a young man in good health and CMV-seropositive. Sequenced: PBMCs. The chain's CDR3 is CAITRGDTDTQYF. The CDR3 DNA follows: TGTGCCATCACCCGCGGGGATACAGATACGCAGTATTTT.